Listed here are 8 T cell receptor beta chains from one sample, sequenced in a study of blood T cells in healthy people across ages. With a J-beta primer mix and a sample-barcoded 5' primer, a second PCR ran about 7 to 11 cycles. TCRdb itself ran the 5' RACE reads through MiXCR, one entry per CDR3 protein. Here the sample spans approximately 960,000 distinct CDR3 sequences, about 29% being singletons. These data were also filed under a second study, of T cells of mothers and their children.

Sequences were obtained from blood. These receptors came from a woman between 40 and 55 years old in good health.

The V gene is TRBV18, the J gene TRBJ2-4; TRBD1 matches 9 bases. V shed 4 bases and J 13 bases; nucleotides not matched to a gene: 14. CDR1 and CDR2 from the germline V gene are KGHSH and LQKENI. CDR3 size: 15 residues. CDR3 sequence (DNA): TGTGCCAGCTCACTGGACTCCGGGACAGGGAATGAGCAGTACTTC. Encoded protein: CASSLDSGTGNEQYF.

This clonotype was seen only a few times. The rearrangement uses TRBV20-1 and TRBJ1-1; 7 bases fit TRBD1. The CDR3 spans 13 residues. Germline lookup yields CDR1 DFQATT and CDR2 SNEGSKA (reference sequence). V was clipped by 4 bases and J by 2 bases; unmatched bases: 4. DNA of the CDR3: TGCAGTGCTATGGGGACAGACAACACTGAAGCTTTCTTT. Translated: CSAMGTDNTEAFF.

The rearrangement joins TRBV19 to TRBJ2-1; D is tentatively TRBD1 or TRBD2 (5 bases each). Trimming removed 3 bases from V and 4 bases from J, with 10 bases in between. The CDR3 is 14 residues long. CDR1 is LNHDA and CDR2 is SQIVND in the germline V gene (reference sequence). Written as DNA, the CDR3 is TGTGCCAGTAGTATCGGTTGGGGGTACAATGAGCAGTTCTTC. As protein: CASSIGWGYNEQFF.

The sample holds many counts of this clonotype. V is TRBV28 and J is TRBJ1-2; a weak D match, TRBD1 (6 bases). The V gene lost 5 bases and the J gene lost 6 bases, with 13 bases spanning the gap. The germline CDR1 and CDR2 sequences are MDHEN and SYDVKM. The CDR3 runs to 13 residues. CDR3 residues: CASSGQSTDGYTF. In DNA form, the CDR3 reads TGTGCCAGCAGTGGACAGAGTACCGATGGCTACACCTTC.

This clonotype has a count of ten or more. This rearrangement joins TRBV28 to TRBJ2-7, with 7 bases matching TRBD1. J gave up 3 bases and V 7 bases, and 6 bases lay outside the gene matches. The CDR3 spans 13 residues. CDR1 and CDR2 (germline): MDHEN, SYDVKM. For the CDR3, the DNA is TGTGCCAGCACCGAGGGACAGAACTACGAGCAGTACTTC. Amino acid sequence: CASTEGQNYEQYF.

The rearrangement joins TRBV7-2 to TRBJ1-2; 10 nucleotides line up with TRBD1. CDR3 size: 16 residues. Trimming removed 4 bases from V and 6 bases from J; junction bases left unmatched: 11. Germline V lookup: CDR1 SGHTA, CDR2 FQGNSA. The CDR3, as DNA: TGTGCCAGCAGCTCCCGACCCGGGACAGGGGACGATGGCTACACCTTC. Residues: CASSSRPGTGDDGYTF.

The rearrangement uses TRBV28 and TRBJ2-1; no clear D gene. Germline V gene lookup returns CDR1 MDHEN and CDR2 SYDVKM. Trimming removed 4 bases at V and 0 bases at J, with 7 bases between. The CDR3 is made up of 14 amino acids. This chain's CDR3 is CASSYQSSYNEQFF. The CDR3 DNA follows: TGTGCCAGCAGTTATCAGAGCTCCTACAATGAGCAGTTCTTC.

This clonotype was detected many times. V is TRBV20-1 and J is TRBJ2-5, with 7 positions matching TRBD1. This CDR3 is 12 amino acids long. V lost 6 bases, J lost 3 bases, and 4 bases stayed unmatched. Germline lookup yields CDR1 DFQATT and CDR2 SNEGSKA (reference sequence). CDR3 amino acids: CSALTGEETQYF. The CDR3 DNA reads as TGCAGTGCACTAACAGGGGAAGAGACCCAGTACTTC.